What follows are 18 T cell receptor beta chains derived from one specimen sequenced in a study of early T cells in non-severe SARS-CoV-2 infection. TCRdb re-called the 5' RACE reads through MiXCR, storing one row per CDR3 protein. The table lists about 84,000 distinct CDR3 sequences, over 10% of them singletons. The sample comprised whole blood. The receptors here all came from an adult who was a healthcare worker with PCR-confirmed SARS-CoV-2 infection or an uninfected control (not recorded which).

This clonotype showed up many times. This chain uses TRBV29-1 with TRBJ2-1; 11 positions agree with TRBD2. CDR1 and CDR2 (germline): SQVTM, ANQGSEA. The junction had 9 bases not matched to a gene; V was cut back by 4 bases and J by 7 bases. The CDR3 is 15 residues long. The CDR3 reads CSVASSGGTKNEQFF. The CDR3, as DNA: TGCAGCGTTGCGTCTAGCGGGGGGACGAAGAATGAGCAGTTCTTC.

In this sample, this clonotype turned up a few times. The chain couples TRBV12-3 or TRBV12-4 to TRBJ2-1, with 7 nucleotides matching TRBD2. J gave up 7 bases and V 6 bases, and 12 bases lay outside the gene matches. The CDR3 runs 15 residues. DNA of the CDR3: TGTGCCAGCAGACCGATTAGACTAGCCATGAATGAGCAGTTCTTC. Protein: CASRPIRLAMNEQFF.

The chain combines TRBV28 with TRBJ1-2; D unresolved. Germline values: CDR1 MDHEN, CDR2 SYDVKM. The CDR3 extends over 14 amino acids. Between the trimmed V and J ends, which lost 2 bases and 4 bases, there was a span of 11 bases. CDR3 residues: CASSLRAASYGYTF. CDR3 nucleotides: TGTGCCAGCAGTTTACGTGCCGCCTCCTATGGCTACACCTTC.

In its sample, this clonotype was seen many times. The chain has TRBV29-1 and TRBJ2-1; unclear D gene. The CDR3 runs to 10 residues. Trimming shortened V by 4 bases and J by 8 bases, and 6 bases separated the two germline ends. Germline assignment: CDR1 SQVTM and CDR2 ANQGSEA. CDR3 sequence: CSVARDEQFF. The CDR3 nucleotides read TGCAGCGTTGCTAGGGATGAGCAGTTCTTC.

This clonotype was counted between two and nine times. The gene calls are TRBV5-1 and TRBJ2-3, with 8 bases that match TRBD1. Losses at the gene ends were 4 bases for V and 4 bases for J; bases not matched to a gene: 5. Germline V gene sequence: CDR1 SGHRS, CDR2 YFSETQ. The CDR3 runs to 14 residues. The CDR3 nucleotides are TGCGCCAGCAGCGCGACAGGGGACCCAGATACGCAGTATTTT. Residues: CASSATGDPDTQYF.

The gene calls are TRBV11-2 and TRBJ1-1; the D is unclear. The CDR3 spans 15 residues. Looked up from germline, CDR1 is SGHAT and CDR2 is FQNNGV. Trimming left V 2 bases short and J 7 bases short, with 17 bases between. CDR3 in DNA: TGTGCCAGCAGCTTACCAGTCTCCGGGAGGTATGAAGCTTTCTTT. Its translation: CASSLPVSGRYEAFF.

This clonotype was found a few times. This chain joins TRBV18 and TRBJ2-1, with 12 positions matching TRBD2. Germline V gives CDR1 KGHSH, CDR2 LQKENI. This CDR3 is built from 15 residues. V was pared by 6 bases and J by 5 bases, with 5 bases of the junction left unmatched. Written as DNA, the CDR3 is TGTGCCAGCTCGGAACTAGCGGGAGGCGACAATGAGCAGTTCTTC. Amino acid sequence: CASSELAGGDNEQFF.

Ten or more counts support this clonotype. V gene TRBV6-5 combines with J gene TRBJ2-7, with 12 bases aligning to TRBD2. Germline lookup yields CDR1 MNHEY and CDR2 SVGAGI. The CDR3 has 16 residues. V trimming: 4 bases; J trimming: 2 bases; junction bases outside the gene matches: 6. Written as DNA, the CDR3 is TGTGCCAGCAGTTCGCCTACTAGCGGGGGGACCTACGAGCAGTACTTC. Translation gives CASSSPTSGGTYEQYF.

This clonotype was seen ten or more times. The chain is built from TRBV29-1 and TRBJ1-5, with D perhaps matching TRBD1 (6 bases). CDR3 size: 12 residues. The V end lost 7 bases, the J end lost 0 bases, and 7 bases lay between the germline ends. Germline assignment: CDR1 SQVTM and CDR2 ANQGSEA. CDR3 coding DNA: TGCAGCGCCAGGGGTAGCAATCAGCCCCAGCATTTT. Amino acids: CSARGSNQPQHF.

V gene TRBV6-2 or TRBV6-3 combines with J gene TRBJ2-3, with TRBD2 identical over 10 bases. Losses at the gene ends were 2 bases for V and 6 bases for J; bases not matched to a gene: 11. The V gene's germline CDR1 is MNHEY and CDR2 SVGEGT. This CDR3 contains 17 residues. CDR3 amino acids: CASSYQPPLAGADTQYF. DNA of the CDR3: TGTGCCAGCAGTTACCAACCCCCGCTAGCGGGAGCCGATACGCAGTATTTT.

There are many counts of this clonotype. V and J are TRBV7-6 and TRBJ2-1, with TRBD1 identical over 7 bases. Unmatched junction bases numbered 12, after V lost 6 bases and J lost 4 bases. Germline values: CDR1 SGHVS, CDR2 FNYEAQ. The CDR3 is made up of 16 amino acids. The CDR3: CASRPMTGPLYNEQFF. Written as DNA, the CDR3 is TGTGCCAGCAGACCTATGACAGGGCCCCTTTACAATGAGCAGTTCTTC.

V and J are TRBV27 and TRBJ1-2; no firm D call. This CDR3 has 15 amino acids. V was pared by 4 bases and J by 0 bases, with 12 bases between. Germline-derived CDR1 and CDR2 are MNHEY and SMNVEV (reference sequence). The CDR3 DNA reads as TGTGCCAGCAGTTATAAGGGAGGGACTAACTATGGCTACACCTTC. This sequence encodes CASSYKGGTNYGYTF.

This clonotype was seen a handful of times. V gene TRBV29-1 combines with J gene TRBJ2-1; 7 positions agree with TRBD1. CDR3 size: 14 residues. V lost 1 base and J lost 3; bases outside the gene matches: 3. The germline CDR1 and CDR2 sequences are SQVTM and ANQGSEA. The CDR3 DNA sequence: TGCAGCGTTGAAGCCGGGACAGACTACAATGAGCAGTTCTTC. This sequence encodes CSVEAGTDYNEQFF.

CDR3 residues: CSALLTGGHSPLHF. The DNA for the CDR3 is TGCAGTGCCCTCTTGACAGGGGGCCACTCACCCCTCCACTTT. The chain recombines TRBV20-1 with TRBJ1-6, with TRBD1 matching 10 bases. V shed 6 bases and J 10 bases; nucleotides not matched to a gene: 9. Germline values: CDR1 DFQATT, CDR2 SNEGSKA (reference sequence). This CDR3 comprises 14 residues.

This clonotype was found many times. J is TRBJ1-1 and V is TRBV12-5; D is possibly TRBD1 (5 bases). CDR1 is LGHNT and CDR2 is FRNRAP in the germline V gene. The CDR3 length is 14 residues. Trimming took 5 bases from V and 6 from J, leaving 16 bases between them. CDR3 in amino acids: CASGLPPGRPEAFF. CDR3 coding DNA: TGTGCTAGTGGTCTGCCCCCGGGGCGCCCTGAAGCTTTCTTT.

Here the CDR3 DNA reads TGCAGCGTTGCTAGATCCGCTTACGAGCAGTACTTC. It yields the protein CSVARSAYEQYF. The V call is TRBV29-1, the J call TRBJ2-7; no reliable D call. Germline V CDR1 and CDR2: SQVTM, ANQGSEA. The CDR3 is 12 amino acids. Trimming pared 4 bases from V and 4 bases from J, leaving 11 bases between.

J is TRBJ2-5 and V is TRBV5-6; 7 nucleotides agree with TRBD1. Per the germline V gene, CDR1 is SGHDT and CDR2 is YYEEEE. CDR3 length: 14 amino acids. With 4 bases clipped from V and 8 bases from J, the junction kept 11 bases outside the gene matches. The CDR3 here is CASSREGAPGTQYF. CDR3 coding DNA: TGTGCCAGCAGCCGAGAGGGGGCCCCAGGAACCCAGTACTTC. Full variable domain (remainder filled in from reference TRBV5-6 and TRBJ2-5): DAGVTQSPTHLIKTRGQQVTLRCSPKSGHDTVSWYQQALGQGPQFIFQYYEEEERQRGNFPDRFSGHQFPNYSSELNVNALLLGDSALYLCASSREGAPGTQYFGPGTRLLVL.

This clonotype was detected many times. The rearrangement links TRBV9 to TRBJ1-2; 7 bases are a match to TRBD1. Germline CDR1 reads SGDLS; CDR2 reads YYNGEE. The CDR3 has 15 residues. With V trimmed by 4 bases and J by 0 bases, 6 bases remained unmatched. As DNA, the CDR3 is TGTGCCAGCAGCACCTGGACAGGAACTAACTATGGCTACACCTTC. The encoded protein is CASSTWTGTNYGYTF.